The entry below describes one T cell receptor (beta chain). Its matching antigen is unknown. The entry originates in a study of cytotoxic CD8 clonotypes in ibrutinib-treated CLL. About the research overall: Results showed some 24 partial and 2 complete responses; following median 68 months, around 15 remained remitted, roughly twelve advanced. Mean per-sample yields comprised about 270,000 productive templates and approximately 97,000 productive rearrangements.

Points from the study as a whole: Upon ibrutinib response clonality rose, and upon progression it fell back toward baseline. Sampling times, which were not matched between the groups, differed between sustained-remission patients and progressing patients.

Generated by immunoSEQ multiplex PCR, the TCRdb table keeps only in-frame clones and is missing some. The sample lists 330,000 or so clones; over 60% were seen once. The CDR3 runs 13 residues. CDR1 and CDR2 (germline): SGHAT, FQNNGV. V was clipped by 3 bases and J by 2 bases, with 8 bases between them. This TCR was sampled from a human donor with chronic lymphocytic leukemia. The rearrangement links TRBV11-2 to TRBJ2-7; a possible D gene is TRBD1 (6 bases). The sample here was PBMCs, taken after 36 months of ibrutinib treatment. DNA for the CDR3: TGTGCCAGCAGCTTGGGGGCCGCCTACGAGCAGTACTTC. Residues: CASSLGAAYEQYF.